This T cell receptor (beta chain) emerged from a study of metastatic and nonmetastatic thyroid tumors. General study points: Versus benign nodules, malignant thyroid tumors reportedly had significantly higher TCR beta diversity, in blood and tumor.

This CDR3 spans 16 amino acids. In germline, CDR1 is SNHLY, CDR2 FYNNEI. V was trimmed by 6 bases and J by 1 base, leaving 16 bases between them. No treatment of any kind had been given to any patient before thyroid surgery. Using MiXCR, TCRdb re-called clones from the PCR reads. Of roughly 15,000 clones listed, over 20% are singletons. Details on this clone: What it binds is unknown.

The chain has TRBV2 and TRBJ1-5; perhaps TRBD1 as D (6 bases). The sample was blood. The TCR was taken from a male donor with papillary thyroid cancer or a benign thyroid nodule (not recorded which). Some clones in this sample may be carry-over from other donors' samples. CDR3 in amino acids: CASRPTGLTSNQPQHF. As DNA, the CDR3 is TGTGCCAGCAGGCCCACAGGGTTGACGAGCAATCAGCCCCAGCATTTT.